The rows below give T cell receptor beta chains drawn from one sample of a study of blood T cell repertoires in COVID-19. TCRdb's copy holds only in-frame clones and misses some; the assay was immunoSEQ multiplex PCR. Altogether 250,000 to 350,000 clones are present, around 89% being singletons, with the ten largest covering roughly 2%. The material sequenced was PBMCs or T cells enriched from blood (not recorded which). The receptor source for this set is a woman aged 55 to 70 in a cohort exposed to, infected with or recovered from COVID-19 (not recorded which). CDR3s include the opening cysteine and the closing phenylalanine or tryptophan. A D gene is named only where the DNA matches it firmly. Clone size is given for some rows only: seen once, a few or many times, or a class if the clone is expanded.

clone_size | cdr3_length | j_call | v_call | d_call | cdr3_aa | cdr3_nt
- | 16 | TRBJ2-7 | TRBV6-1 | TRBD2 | CASSEDSGSPSYEQYF | TGTGCCAGCAGTGAGGATAGCGGGAGTCCTTCCTACGAGCAGTACTTC
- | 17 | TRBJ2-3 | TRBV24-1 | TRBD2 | CATSDMGTSGSTDTQYF | TGTGCCACCAGTGATATGGGGACTAGCGGTTCCACAGATACGCAGTATTTT
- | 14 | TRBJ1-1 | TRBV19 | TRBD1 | CASLAGQMNTEAFF | TGTGCCAGTCTTGCGGGACAGATGAACACTGAAGCTTTCTTT
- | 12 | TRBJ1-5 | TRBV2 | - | CASGRDNQPQHF | TGTGCCAGCGGACGGGACAATCAGCCCCAGCATTTT
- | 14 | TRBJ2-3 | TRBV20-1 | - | CSASSGLGTDTQYF | TGCAGTGCTAGTTCCGGTTTGGGCACAGATACGCAGTATTTT
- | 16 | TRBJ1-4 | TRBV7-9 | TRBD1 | CASSLVGQGSNEKLFF | TGTGCCAGCAGCTTAGTGGGACAGGGTTCCAATGAAAAACTGTTTTTT
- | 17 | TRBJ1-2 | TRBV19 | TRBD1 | CASSGTGTGEANYGYTF | TGTGCCAGTAGTGGAACCGGGACAGGGGAAGCTAACTATGGCTACACCTTC
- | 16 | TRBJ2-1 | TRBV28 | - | CASSRYRESSYNEQFF | TGTGCCAGCAGCCGCTACCGGGAGAGCTCCTACAATGAGCAGTTCTTC
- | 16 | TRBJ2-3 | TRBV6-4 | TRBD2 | CASSPLSGGLTDTQYF | TGTGCCAGCAGCCCTCTTAGCGGGGGGCTCACAGATACGCAGTATTTT
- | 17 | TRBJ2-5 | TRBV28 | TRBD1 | CASSLGVQGAVQETQYF | TGTGCCAGCAGTTTAGGCGTACAGGGGGCGGTGCAAGAGACCCAGTACTTC
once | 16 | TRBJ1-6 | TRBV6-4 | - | CASSDSGEGKNSPLHF | TGTGCCAGCAGTGACTCGGGGGAGGGGAAAAATTCACCCCTCCACTTT
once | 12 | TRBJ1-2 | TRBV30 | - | CAWSRRSYGYTF | TGTGCCTGGAGTCGGAGGAGCTATGGCTACACCTTC
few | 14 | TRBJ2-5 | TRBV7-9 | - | CASSSSQGGETQYF | TGTGCCAGCAGCTCGTCTCAGGGTGGGGAGACCCAGTACTTC
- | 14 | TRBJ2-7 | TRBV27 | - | CASSSLVKSYEQYF | TGTGCCAGCAGTTCACTAGTCAAGTCTTACGAGCAGTACTTC
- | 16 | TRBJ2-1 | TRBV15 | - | CATSRDGAGTYNEQFF | TGTGCCACCAGCAGAGATGGTGCAGGTACTTACAATGAGCAGTTCTTC
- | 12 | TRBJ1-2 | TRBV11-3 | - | CASSSSGYGYTF | TGTGCCAGCAGCTCATCCGGCTATGGCTACACCTTC
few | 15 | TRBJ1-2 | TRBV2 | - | CASSPPGGALYGYTF | TGTGCCAGCAGTCCCCCGGGGGGCGCCCTTTATGGCTACACCTTC
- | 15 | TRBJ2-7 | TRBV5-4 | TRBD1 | CASSLSVDRDYEQYF | TGTGCCAGCAGCTTGTCGGTGGACAGGGACTACGAGCAGTACTTC
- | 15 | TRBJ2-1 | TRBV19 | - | CASSRLAARDNEQFF | TGTGCCAGTAGTAGGTTAGCGGCCCGGGACAATGAGCAGTTCTTC
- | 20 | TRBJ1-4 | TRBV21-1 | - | CASSKDPPRVQGHKTEKLFF | TGTGCCAGCAGCAAAGACCCCCCCCGCGTTCAGGGACACAAAACGGAAAAACTGTTTTTT
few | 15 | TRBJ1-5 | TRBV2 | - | CASSETWGVGQPQHF | TGTGCCAGCAGTGAGACCTGGGGGGTTGGTCAGCCCCAGCATTTT
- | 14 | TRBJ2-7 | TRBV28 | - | CASSKPGRSYEQYF | TGTGCCAGCAGTAAGCCGGGTCGCTCCTACGAGCAGTACTTC
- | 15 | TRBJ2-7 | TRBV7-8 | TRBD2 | CASSLAGTSGYEQYF | TGTGCCAGCAGCTTAGCCGGGACTAGCGGTTACGAGCAGTACTTC
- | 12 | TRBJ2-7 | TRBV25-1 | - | CASSDWEYEQYF | TGTGCCAGCAGTGACTGGGAGTACGAGCAGTACTTC
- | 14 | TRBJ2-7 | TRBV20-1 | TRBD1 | CSASLGTGVGEQYF | TGCAGTGCTAGTCTCGGGACAGGGGTAGGCGAGCAGTACTTC
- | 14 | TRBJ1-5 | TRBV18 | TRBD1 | CASSPAGGNQPQHF | TGTGCCAGCTCACCAGCAGGGGGTAATCAGCCCCAGCATTTT
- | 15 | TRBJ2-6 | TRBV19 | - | CASSTYRAGANVLTF | TGTGCCAGTAGTACTTACAGGGCTGGGGCCAACGTCCTGACTTTC
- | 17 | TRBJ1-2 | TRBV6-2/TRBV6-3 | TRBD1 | CASSSAGTGGFVNGYTF | TGTGCCAGCAGTTCCGCCGGGACAGGGGGTTTCGTTAATGGCTACACCTTC
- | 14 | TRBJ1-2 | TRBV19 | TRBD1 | CASSISGTGGGYTF | TGTGCCAGTAGTATTTCTGGGACAGGGGGTGGCTACACCTTC
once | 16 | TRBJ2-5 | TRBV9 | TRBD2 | CASSVAGLAGGETQYF | TGTGCCAGCAGCGTAGCGGGGCTAGCGGGAGGGGAGACCCAGTACTTC
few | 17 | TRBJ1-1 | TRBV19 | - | CASTYRPTGRVGTEAFF | TGTGCCAGTACGTATCGTCCCACGGGAAGGGTGGGCACTGAAGCTTTCTTT